The subject of this entry is one T cell receptor beta chain. Its antigen is not identified. The sample originates from a study of blood T cells in healthy people across ages. Findings and caveats of the study: No conclusive comparison of naive versus antigen-experienced cells was possible with unsorted PBMCs.

Primers used in a second PCR of about 7 to 12 cycles were a sample-barcoded 5' primer and a J-beta primer mix. TCRdb re-analysed the 5' RACE reads in MiXCR, keeping a single row per CDR3 protein. This sample has around 1.5 million distinct CDR3 sequences, with around two fifths found just once. The CDR3 runs to 15 residues. V shed 9 bases and J 3 bases; nucleotides not matched to a gene: 7. The germline CDR1 and CDR2 sequences are SNHLY and FYNNEI. PBMCs were isolated at a quantity of at least 6.5 million per sample. The chain carries TRBV2 and TRBJ2-1; TRBD1 agrees at 11 bases. The sample comprised blood. The TCR originated in a woman aged 18-35 years in good health. CDR3 amino acids: CARGTGTGGYNEQFF. The CDR3 DNA follows: TGTGCCAGGGGTACCGGGACAGGGGGCTACAATGAGCAGTTCTTC.